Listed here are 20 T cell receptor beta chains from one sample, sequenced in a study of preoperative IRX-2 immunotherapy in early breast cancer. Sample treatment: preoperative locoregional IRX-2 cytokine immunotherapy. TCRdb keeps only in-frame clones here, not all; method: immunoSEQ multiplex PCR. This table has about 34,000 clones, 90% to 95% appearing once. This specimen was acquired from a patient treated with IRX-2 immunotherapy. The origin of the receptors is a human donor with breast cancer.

DNA of the CDR3: TGTGCCTGGAGTGTACTGGAGGGAGGACCGCGCGAGCAGTACTTC. This codes for CAWSVLEGGPREQYF. The chain has TRBV30 and TRBJ2-7, with D possibly TRBD2 on 6 matching bases. CDR1 and CDR2 (germline): GTSNPN, SVGIG (reference sequence). This CDR3 is 15 amino acids long. V was pared by 0 bases and J by 6 bases, with 18 bases between.

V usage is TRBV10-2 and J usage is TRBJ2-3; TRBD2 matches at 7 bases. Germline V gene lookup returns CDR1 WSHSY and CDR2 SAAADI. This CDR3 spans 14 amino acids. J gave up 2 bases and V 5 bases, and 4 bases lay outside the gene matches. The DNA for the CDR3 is TGCGCCAGCAGTTGGGGGGGGGTCACAGATACGCAGTATTTT. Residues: CASSWGGVTDTQYF.

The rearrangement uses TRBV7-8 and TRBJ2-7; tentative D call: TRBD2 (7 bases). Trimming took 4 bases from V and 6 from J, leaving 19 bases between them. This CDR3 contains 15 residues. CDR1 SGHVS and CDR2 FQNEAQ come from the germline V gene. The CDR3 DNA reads TGTGCCAGCAGCTCGTCTTGGTTGGGGGGGCTCGAGCAGTACTTC. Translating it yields CASSSSWLGGLEQYF.

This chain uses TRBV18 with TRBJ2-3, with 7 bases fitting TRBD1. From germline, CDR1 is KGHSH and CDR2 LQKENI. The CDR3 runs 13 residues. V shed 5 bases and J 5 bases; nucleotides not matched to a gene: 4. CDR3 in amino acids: CASSSTGEDTQYF. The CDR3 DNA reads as TGTGCCAGCTCATCTACAGGGGAAGATACGCAGTATTTT.

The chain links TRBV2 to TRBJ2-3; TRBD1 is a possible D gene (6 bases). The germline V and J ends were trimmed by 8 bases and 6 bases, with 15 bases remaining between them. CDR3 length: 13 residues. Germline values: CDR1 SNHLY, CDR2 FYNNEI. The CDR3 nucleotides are TGTGCCAGCCTCCGGGACACCACCGATACGCAGTATTTT. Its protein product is CASLRDTTDTQYF.

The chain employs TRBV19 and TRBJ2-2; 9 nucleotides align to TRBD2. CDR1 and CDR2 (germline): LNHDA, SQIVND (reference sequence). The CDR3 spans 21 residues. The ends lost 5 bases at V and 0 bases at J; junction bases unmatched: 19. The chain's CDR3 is CASSGTVPAWLAGSNTGELFF. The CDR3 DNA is TGTGCCAGTAGTGGGACAGTCCCCGCGTGGCTAGCGGGGTCGAACACCGGGGAGCTGTTTTTT.

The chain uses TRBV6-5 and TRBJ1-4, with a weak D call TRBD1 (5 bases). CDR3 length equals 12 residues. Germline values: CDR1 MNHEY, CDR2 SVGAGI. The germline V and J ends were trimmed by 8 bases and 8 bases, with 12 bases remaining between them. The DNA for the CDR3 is TGTGCCAGCCGGGGCTTTAGGGAAAAACTGTTTTTT. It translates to CASRGFREKLFF.

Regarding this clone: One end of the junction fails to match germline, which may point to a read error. The CDR3 region is CASKSVGRGANQPQHF. The DNA for the CDR3 is TGTGCTAGCAAGTCGGTAGGGAGGGGGGCTAATCAGCCCCAGCATTTT. The chain has TRBV28 and TRBJ1-5; maybe TRBD1 (6 bases). Germline V gene sequence: CDR1 MDHEN, CDR2 SYDVKM. CDR3 length: 16 amino acids.

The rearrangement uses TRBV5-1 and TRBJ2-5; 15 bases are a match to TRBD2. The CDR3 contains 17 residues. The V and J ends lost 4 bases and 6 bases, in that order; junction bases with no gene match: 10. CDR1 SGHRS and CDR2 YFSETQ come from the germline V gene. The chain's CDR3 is CASSRGLAGGPGQTQYF. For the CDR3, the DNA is TGCGCCAGCAGCCGAGGACTAGCGGGAGGGCCGGGCCAGACCCAGTACTTC.

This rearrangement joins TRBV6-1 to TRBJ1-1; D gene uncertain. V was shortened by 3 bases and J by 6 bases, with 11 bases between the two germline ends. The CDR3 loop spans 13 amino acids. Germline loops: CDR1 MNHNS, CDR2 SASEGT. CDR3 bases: TGTGCCAGCAGTGACCCCCGTTTACCTGAAGCTTTCTTT. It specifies CASSDPRLPEAFF.

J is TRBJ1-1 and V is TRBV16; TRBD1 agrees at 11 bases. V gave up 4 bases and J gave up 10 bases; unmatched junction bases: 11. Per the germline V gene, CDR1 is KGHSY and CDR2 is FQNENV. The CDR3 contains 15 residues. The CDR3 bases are TGTGCCAGCAGCCGTTCCGGGACAGGGGGTGGGGGAGCTTTCTTT. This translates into CASSRSGTGGGGAFF.

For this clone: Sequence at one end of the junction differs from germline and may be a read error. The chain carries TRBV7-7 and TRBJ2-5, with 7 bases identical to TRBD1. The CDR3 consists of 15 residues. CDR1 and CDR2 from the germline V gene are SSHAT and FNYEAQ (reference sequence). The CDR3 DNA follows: TGTGCTAGCAGCTTAGGGACAGCCCAGGGGGAGACCCAGTACTTC. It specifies CASSLGTAQGETQYF.

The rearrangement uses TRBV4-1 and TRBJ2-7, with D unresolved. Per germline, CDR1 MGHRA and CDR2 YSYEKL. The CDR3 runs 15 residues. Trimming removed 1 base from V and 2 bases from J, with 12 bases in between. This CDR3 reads CASSQVLQQTYEQYF. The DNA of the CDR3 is TGCGCCAGCAGCCAAGTTTTACAGCAAACCTACGAGCAGTACTTC.

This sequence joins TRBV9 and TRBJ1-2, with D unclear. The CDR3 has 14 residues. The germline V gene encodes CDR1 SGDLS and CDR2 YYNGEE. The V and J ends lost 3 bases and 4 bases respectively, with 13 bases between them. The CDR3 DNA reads TGTGCCAGCAGCGGACGGGAGATTTCCTATGGCTACACCTTC. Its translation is CASSGREISYGYTF.

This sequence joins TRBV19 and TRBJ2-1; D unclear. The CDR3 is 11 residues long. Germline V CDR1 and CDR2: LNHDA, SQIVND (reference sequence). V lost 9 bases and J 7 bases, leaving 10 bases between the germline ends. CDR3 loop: CASTGLNEQFF. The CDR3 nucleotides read TGTGCCAGCACGGGCCTTAATGAGCAGTTCTTC.

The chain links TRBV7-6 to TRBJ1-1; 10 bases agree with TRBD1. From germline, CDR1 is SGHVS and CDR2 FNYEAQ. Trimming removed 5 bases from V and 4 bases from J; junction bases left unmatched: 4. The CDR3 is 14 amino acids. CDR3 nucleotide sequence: TGTGCCAGCAGCCCCGGGACAGGGGCCACTGAAGCTTTCTTT. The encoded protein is CASSPGTGATEAFF.

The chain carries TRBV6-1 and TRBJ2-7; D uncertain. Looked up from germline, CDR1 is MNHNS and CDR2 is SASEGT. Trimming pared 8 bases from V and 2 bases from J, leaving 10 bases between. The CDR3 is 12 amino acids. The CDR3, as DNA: TGTGCCAGCGCCTTATCCACCTACGAGCAGTACTTC. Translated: CASALSTYEQYF.

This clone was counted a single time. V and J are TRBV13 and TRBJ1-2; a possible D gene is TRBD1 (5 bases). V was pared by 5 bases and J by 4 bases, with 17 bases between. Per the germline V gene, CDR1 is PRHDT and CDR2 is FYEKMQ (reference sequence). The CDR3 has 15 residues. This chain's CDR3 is CASSPRAGQGYGYTF. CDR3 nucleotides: TGTGCCAGCAGCCCGCGGGCGGGGCAGGGCTATGGCTACACCTTC. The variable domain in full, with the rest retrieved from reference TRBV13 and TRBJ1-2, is AAGVIQSPRHLIKEKRETATLKCYPIPRHDTVYWYQQGPGQDPQFLISFYEKMQSDKGSIPDRFSAQQFSDYHSELNMSSLELGDSALYFCASSPRAGQGYGYTFGSGTRLTVV.

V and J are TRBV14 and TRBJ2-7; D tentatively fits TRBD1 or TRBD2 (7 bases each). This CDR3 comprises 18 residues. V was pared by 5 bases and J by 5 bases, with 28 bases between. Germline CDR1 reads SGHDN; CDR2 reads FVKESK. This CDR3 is CASSSQGGQGREAHEQYF. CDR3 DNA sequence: TGTGCCAGCAGCTCCCAGGGGGGGCAGGGTAGAGAAGCCCACGAGCAGTACTTC.

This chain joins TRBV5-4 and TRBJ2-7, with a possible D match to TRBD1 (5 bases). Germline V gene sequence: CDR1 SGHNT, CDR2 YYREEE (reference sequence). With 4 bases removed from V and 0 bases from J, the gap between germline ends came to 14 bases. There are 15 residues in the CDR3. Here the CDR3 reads CASSPGRTISYEQYF. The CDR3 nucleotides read TGTGCCAGCAGCCCCGGACGGACAATCTCCTACGAGCAGTACTTC.